The T cell receptor (beta chain) described here comes from a study of T cell repertoires in cytomegalovirus infection. The study, taken as a whole, reports: Dominant in the ex vivo response were TCR beta clonotypes restricted by HLA-C and specific for CMV.

There are 14 residues in the CDR3. Trimming removed 2 bases at V and 5 bases at J, with 12 bases between. The germline CDR1 and CDR2 sequences are SGHDN and FVKESK. TCRdb recomputed calls from the reads with MiXCR, one row per CDR3 protein. The sample has approximately 750,000 distinct CDR3 sequences, 35% seen once. This clonotype was seen more than once but under ten times. What it binds is unknown. Sequencing input: PBMCs. The chain joins TRBV14 to TRBJ2-5; D is tentatively TRBD1 or TRBD2 (5 bases each). The receptor's source is a human donor in good health (CMV status not recorded). Some clones in this sample may be carry-over from other donors' samples. CDR3 sequence: CASSQWSGSETQYF. Written as DNA, the CDR3 is TGTGCCAGCAGCCAATGGTCAGGGAGCGAGACCCAGTACTTC.